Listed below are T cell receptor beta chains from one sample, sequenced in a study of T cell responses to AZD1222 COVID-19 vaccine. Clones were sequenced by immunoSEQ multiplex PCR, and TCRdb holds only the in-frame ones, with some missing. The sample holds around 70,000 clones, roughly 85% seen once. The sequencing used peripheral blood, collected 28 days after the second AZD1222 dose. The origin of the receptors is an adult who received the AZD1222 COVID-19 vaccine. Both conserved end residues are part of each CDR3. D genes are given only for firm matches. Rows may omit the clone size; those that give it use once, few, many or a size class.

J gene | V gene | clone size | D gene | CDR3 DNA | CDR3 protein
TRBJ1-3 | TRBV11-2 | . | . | TGTGCCAGCAGCTTGGGGGCCTTAGGCTCTGGAAACACCATATATTTT | CASSLGALGSGNTIYF
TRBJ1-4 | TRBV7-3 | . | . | TGTGCCAGCAGCCCGACAGCTATTAATGAAAAACTGTTTTTT | CASSPTAINEKLFF
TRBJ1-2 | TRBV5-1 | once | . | TGCGCCAGCAGCATCTCGGTCCTAGCTAACTATGGCTACACCTTC | CASSISVLANYGYTF
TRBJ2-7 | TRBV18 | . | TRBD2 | TGTGCCAGCAACAGCGGGGGGGGCCGCGGGGTGTACGAGCAGTACTTC | CASNSGGGRGVYEQYF
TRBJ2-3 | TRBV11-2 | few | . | TGTGCCAGCAGCTTTTTGGCCCAAGGGAGCTACACTAGCACAGATACGCAGTATTTT | CASSFLAQGSYTSTDTQYF
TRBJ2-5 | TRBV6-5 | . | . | TGTGCCAGCAGTTTAGGAGGGAGAGATAGAGAGACCCAGTACTTC | CASSLGGRDRETQYF
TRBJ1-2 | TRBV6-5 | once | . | TGTGCCAGCAGTAATCTTCCAGGGGATTCCTATGGCTACACCTTC | CASSNLPGDSYGYTF
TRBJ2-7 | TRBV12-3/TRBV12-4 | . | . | TGTGCCAGCAGCCACGGGGTAGCCTACGAGCAGTACTTC | CASSHGVAYEQYF
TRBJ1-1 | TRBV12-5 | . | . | TGTGCTAGTGGTCCCCTACAAAGGCCCACTGAAGCTTTCTTT | CASGPLQRPTEAFF
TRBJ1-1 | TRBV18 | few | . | TGTGCCAGCTCACCGGTGAGGGAACTCTTCATGAACACTGAAGCTTTCTTT | CASSPVRELFMNTEAFF
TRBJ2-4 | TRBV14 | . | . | TGTGCCAGCAGCGTAGTCGAGGATGGAATTCAGTACTTC | CASSVVEDGIQYF
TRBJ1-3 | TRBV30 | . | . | TGTGCCTGGAGAACCGGGTCATCTGGAAACACCATATATTTT | CAWRTGSSGNTIYF
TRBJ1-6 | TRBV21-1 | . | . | TGTGCCAGCAGCAAAGGGGGGGATCCACCCCTCCACTTT | CASSKGGDPPLHF
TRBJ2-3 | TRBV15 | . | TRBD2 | TGTGCCACCAGCAGAGATCACAGCGGGAGGGCTAGCACAGATACGCAGTATTTT | CATSRDHSGRASTDTQYF
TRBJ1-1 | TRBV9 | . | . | TGTGCCAGCAGCGCCCCTACAGGGAAGAACACTGAAGCTTTCTTT | CASSAPTGKNTEAFF
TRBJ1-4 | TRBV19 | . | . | TGTGCCAGTAGTATGAACCGGAGAGAAAAACTGTTTTTT | CASSMNRREKLFF
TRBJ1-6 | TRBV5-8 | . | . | TGTGCCAGCACGAGGGACGGAACCTCCTATAATTCACCCCTCCACTTT | CASTRDGTSYNSPLHF
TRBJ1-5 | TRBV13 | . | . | TGTGCCAGCAGCTTAGGTGGGCCGAATCAGCCCCAGCATTTT | CASSLGGPNQPQHF
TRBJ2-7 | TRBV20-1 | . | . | TGCAGTGCCTCTCGGGCATACGAGCAGTACTTC | CSASRAYEQYF
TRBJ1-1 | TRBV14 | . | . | TGTGCCAGCAGCCAGCTTAGGGTGGGTGAAGCTTTCTTT | CASSQLRVGEAFF
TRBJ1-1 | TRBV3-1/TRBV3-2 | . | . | TGTGCCAGCAGCCAATTGTCGGCTGGGACTGAAGCTTTCTTT | CASSQLSAGTEAFF
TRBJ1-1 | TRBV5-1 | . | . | TGCGCCAGCAGCTTGGGGACGGAGGGAATAGCAGCTTTCTTT | CASSLGTEGIAAFF
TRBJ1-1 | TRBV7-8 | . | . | TGTGCCAGCAGCCCACCCCTGGGGGGCACTGAAGCTTTCTTT | CASSPPLGGTEAFF
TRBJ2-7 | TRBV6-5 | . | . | TGTGCCAGCAGGACTGGGCGCGACTACGAGCAGTACTTC | CASRTGRDYEQYF